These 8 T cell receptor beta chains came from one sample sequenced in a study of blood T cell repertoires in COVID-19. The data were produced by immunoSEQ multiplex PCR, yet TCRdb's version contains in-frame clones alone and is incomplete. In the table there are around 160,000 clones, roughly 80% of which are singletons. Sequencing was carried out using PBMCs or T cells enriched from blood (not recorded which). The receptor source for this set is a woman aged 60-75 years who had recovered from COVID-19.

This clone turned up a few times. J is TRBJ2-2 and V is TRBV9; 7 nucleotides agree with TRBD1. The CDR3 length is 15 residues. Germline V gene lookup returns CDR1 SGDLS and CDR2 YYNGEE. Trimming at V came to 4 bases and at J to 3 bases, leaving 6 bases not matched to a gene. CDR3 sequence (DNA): TGTGCCAGCAGCACCCGAGACAGGGACACCGGGGAGCTGTTTTTT. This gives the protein CASSTRDRDTGELFF.

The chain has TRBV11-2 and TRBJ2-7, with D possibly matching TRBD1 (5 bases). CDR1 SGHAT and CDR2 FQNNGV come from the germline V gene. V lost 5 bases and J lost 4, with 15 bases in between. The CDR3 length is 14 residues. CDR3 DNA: TGTGCCAGCAGCCCCTCCACAGGCGGTTACGAGCAGTACTTC. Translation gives CASSPSTGGYEQYF.

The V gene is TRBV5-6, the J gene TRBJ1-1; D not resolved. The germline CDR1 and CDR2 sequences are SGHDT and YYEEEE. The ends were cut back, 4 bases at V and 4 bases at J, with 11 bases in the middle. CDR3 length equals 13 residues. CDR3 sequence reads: CASSGFEGTEAFF. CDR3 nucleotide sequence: TGTGCCAGCAGCGGATTCGAGGGCACTGAAGCTTTCTTT. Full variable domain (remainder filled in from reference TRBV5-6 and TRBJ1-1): DAGVTQSPTHLIKTRGQQVTLRCSPKSGHDTVSWYQQALGQGPQFIFQYYEEEERQRGNFPDRFSGHQFPNYSSELNVNALLLGDSALYLCASSGFEGTEAFFGQGTRLTVV.

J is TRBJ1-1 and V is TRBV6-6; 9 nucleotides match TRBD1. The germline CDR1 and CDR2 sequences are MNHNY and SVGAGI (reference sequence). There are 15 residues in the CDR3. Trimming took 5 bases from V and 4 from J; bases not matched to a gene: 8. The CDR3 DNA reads TGTGCCAGCAGTACTCCGGGACAGGGATCCACTGAAGCTTTCTTT. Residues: CASSTPGQGSTEAFF.

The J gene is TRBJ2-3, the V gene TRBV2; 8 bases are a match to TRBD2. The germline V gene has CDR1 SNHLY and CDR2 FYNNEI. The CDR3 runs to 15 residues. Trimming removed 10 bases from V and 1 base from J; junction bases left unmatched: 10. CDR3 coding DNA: TGTGCCACCTCCTTCTCGGGGGGGGGCACAGATACGCAGTATTTT. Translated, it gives CATSFSGGGTDTQYF.

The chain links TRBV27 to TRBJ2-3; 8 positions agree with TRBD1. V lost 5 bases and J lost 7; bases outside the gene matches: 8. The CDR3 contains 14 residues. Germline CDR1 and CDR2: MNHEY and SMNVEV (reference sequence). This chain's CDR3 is CASSLGQVPHTQYF. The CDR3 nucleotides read TGTGCCAGCAGTCTGGGACAGGTCCCCCATACGCAGTATTTT.

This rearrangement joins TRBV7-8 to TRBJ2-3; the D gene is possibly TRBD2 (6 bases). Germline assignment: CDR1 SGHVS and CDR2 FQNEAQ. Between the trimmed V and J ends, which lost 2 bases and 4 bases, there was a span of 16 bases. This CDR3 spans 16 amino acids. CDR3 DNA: TGTGCCAGCAGCTTAACTCTAGCGAGTGTTGCAGATACGCAGTATTTT. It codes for CASSLTLASVADTQYF.

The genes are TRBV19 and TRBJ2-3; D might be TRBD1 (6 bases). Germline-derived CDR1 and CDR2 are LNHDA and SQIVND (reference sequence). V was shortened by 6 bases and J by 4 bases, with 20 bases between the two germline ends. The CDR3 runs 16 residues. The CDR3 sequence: CASRRQALGGPDTQYF. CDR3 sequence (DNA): TGTGCCAGTAGGAGACAGGCCCTTGGGGGCCCAGATACGCAGTATTTT.